Listed below are T cell receptor beta chains from one sample, sequenced in a study of early T cells in non-severe SARS-CoV-2 infection. MiXCR, applied by TCRdb to the 5' RACE reads, yields one record per CDR3 protein. The data contain 60,000 or so distinct CDR3 sequences, 9.5% to 14% of them singletons. The sequencing sample was made of whole blood. The receptors derive from an adult who was a healthcare worker with PCR-confirmed SARS-CoV-2 infection or an uninfected control (not recorded which). CDR3s include the opening cysteine and the closing phenylalanine or tryptophan. A D gene is named only where the DNA matches it firmly. A clone size is listed for some rows: how often the clone was seen (once, few, many), or a class if it is expanded.

v_gene	abundance	d_gene	j_gene	CDR3nt	CDR3aa
TRBV20-1	many	-	TRBJ1-5	TGCAGTGCCATTCTTCGACACGACAATCAGCCCCAGCATTTT	CSAILRHDNQPQHF
TRBV12-3/TRBV12-4	many	-	TRBJ1-2	TGTGCCAGCAGACCAGAGAGCTATGGCTACACCTTC	CASRPESYGYTF
TRBV9	few	-	TRBJ2-1	TGTGCCAGCAGCGCCACGGACGGTCACTACAATGAGCAGTTCTTC	CASSATDGHYNEQFF
TRBV29-1	-	-	TRBJ2-7	TGCAGCGTTGTTATAGGACCACGCGAAAGGGACGAGCAGTACTTC	CSVVIGPRERDEQYF
TRBV6-6	-	-	TRBJ2-7	TGTACCAGCAGTTACGAGGGGCACAAGCAGTACTTC	CTSSYEGHKQYF
TRBV20-1	-	TRBD2	TRBJ2-3	TGCAGTGCTACCCGGGGCACTAGCGGGGGAGATACGCAGTATTTT	CSATRGTSGGDTQYF
TRBV6-5	many	-	TRBJ1-4	TGTGCCAGCAGCCCCACCTGGGCAACTAATGAAAAACTGTTTTTT	CASSPTWATNEKLFF
TRBV29-1	-	-	TRBJ1-2	TGCAGCGCCAGAGGGGACGTCTATGGCTACACCTTC	CSARGDVYGYTF
TRBV11-2	few	TRBD1	TRBJ2-7	TGTGCCAGCAGCTTCACCGGGACAGCCTACGAGCAGTACTTC	CASSFTGTAYEQYF
TRBV6-5	few	-	TRBJ1-1	TGTACCAGCAGCCTGTCGGGCCTGGGGACTGAAGCTTTCTTT	CTSSLSGLGTEAFF
TRBV7-3	few	TRBD2	TRBJ2-2	TGTGCCAGCAGCCCCTACGGGGGGAGCACCGGGGAGCTGTTTTTT	CASSPYGGSTGELFF
TRBV7-8	-	TRBD1	TRBJ1-3	TGTGCCAGCAGCGCCCAGACAGGGCCTGGGGACACCATATATTTT	CASSAQTGPGDTIYF
TRBV20-1	-	TRBD2	TRBJ2-1	TGCAGTGCTACCGAGCGGGGGGGCGTCTACAATGAGCAGTTCTTC	CSATERGGVYNEQFF
TRBV5-4	many	-	TRBJ2-2	TGTGCCAGCAGCTTGGCTGGCGGGGAGCTGTTTTTT	CASSLAGGELFF
TRBV10-3	few	TRBD1	TRBJ2-1	TGTGCCATCAGTGAGTCGGTGAGGGGGCTGGGTGAGCAGTTCTTC	CAISESVRGLGEQFF
TRBV29-1	-	-	TRBJ2-7	TGCAGCGTTTCACCCCCCGGAGTCCACGAGCAGTACTTC	CSVSPPGVHEQYF
TRBV18	-	TRBD1	TRBJ2-7	TGTGCCAGCTCGATTCGGGACAGGGGCCCCTACGAGCAGTACTTC	CASSIRDRGPYEQYF
TRBV7-9	few	TRBD1	TRBJ1-5	TGTGCCAGCTCCTTAGGGGTGACAGGGAGCAATCAGCCCCAGCATTTT	CASSLGVTGSNQPQHF
TRBV30	-	-	TRBJ1-5	TGTGCCTGGAGTGAAGAAAACCAGCCCCAGCATTTT	CAWSEENQPQHF
TRBV20-1	many	TRBD1	TRBJ1-1	TGCAGTGCTTACATCGGGACAGGGATGAACACTGAAGCTTTCTTT	CSAYIGTGMNTEAFF
TRBV12-3/TRBV12-4	many	TRBD1	TRBJ2-7	TGTGCCAGCAGTCCAACCGACAGGGGCCCCTTCTACGAGCAGTACTTC	CASSPTDRGPFYEQYF
TRBV7-6	many	-	TRBJ2-1	TGTGCCAGCAGCTTAGACGCGGGGGCCGCCTACAATGAGCAGTTCTTC	CASSLDAGAAYNEQFF
TRBV6-5	many	TRBD1	TRBJ2-1	TGTGCCAGCAGGAGACCCGGGACAGGTTACAATGAGCAGTTCTTC	CASRRPGTGYNEQFF
TRBV11-2	few	TRBD1	TRBJ2-2	TGTGCCAGCAGCGGGGGACAGCCCGGGCGGAACACCGGGGAGCTGTTTTTT	CASSGGQPGRNTGELFF
TRBV5-4	-	TRBD2	TRBJ2-3	TGTGCCAGCAGCCCGGAGACTAGCGGTATCAGAGATACGCAGTATTTT	CASSPETSGIRDTQYF
TRBV7-3	many	TRBD2	TRBJ2-5	TGTGCCAGCAGCTCCACGGGGGGATCAGAGACCCAGTACTTC	CASSSTGGSETQYF
TRBV10-3	many	-	TRBJ1-1	TGTGCCATCTCTTCTCTTACGGCTCCTGAAGCTTTCTTT	CAISSLTAPEAFF
TRBV7-6	few	-	TRBJ2-1	TGTGCCAGCAGCTTAGGGCCCCCCGAGGGCAGGGTAGTGCATGAGCAGTTCTTC	CASSLGPPEGRVVHEQFF
TRBV6-5	many	TRBD1	TRBJ1-2	TGTGCCAGCAGCCAGACAGGGGTCATAGGCTACACCTTC	CASSQTGVIGYTF
TRBV20-1	few	-	TRBJ2-1	TGCAGTGCTAGAGATAACGGGATCTCCTACAATGAGCAGTTCTTC	CSARDNGISYNEQFF
TRBV27	many	-	TRBJ1-1	TGTGCCAGCAGTTCAGGTCGTTCGGACACTGAAGCTTTCTTT	CASSSGRSDTEAFF
TRBV29-1	many	-	TRBJ2-3	TGCAGCGTTGATTCGGACAGAGCCCACACAGATACGCAGTATTTT	CSVDSDRAHTDTQYF
TRBV11-2	many	-	TRBJ1-1	TGTGCCAGCAGCTTAGATTGGGGGGTAGACACTGAAGCTTTCTTT	CASSLDWGVDTEAFF
TRBV4-3	-	-	TRBJ2-3	TGCGCCAGCAGCCCCCTGAGTGGGGTTTACACAGATACGCAGTATTTT	CASSPLSGVYTDTQYF
TRBV20-1	-	-	TRBJ2-2	TGCAGTGCTCTTGAGAACCCAAACACCGGGGAGCTGTTTTTT	CSALENPNTGELFF